This record looks at one TCR beta chain sequence and its context. What it recognizes is unknown. This sample is part of a study of blood T cells in healthy people across ages. A J-beta primer mix and a sample-barcoded 5' primer were used in a second PCR of roughly 6 to 12 cycles. The template-switch adaptor, which had 12 random nucleotides, put a tag on each cDNA molecule. MiXCR was run by TCRdb on the 5' RACE reads, yielding one entry per CDR3 protein. The sample holds 1 million to 1.2 million distinct CDR3 sequences; around two fifths are singletons and the top ten take around 14%. In germline, CDR1 is SEHNR, CDR2 FQNEAQ (reference sequence). Trimming at V came to 2 bases and at J to 8 bases, leaving 8 bases not matched to a gene. The CDR3 is made up of 14 amino acids. Notes on the study in general: From one million sequenced T cells, diversity estimates were lower bounds. Compared with aged donors, long-lived donors showed fewer expanded clones, suggesting selection. Unsorted PBMCs blocked a conclusive comparison of naive and antigen-experienced cells.

The chain joins TRBV7-9 to TRBJ1-2, with 7 bases aligning to TRBD1. The sequenced material came from blood. The receptor comes from a man younger than 35 in good health. For the CDR3, the DNA is TGTGCCAGCAGCTTACCGGGCAGGGGGACAGGCTACACCTTC. Its translation: CASSLPGRGTGYTF.